These T cell receptor beta chains were read from a single sample in a study of technical replicates of blood from a few donors. Sequenced by immunoSEQ multiplex PCR; TCRdb stores in-frame clones only, minus some. The table has about 66,000 clones, roughly 93% seen once; the top ten hold roughly 0.37%. Material for sequencing was T cells isolated from PBMCs. The source of these receptors is a human donor in good health. Both conserved end residues are part of each CDR3. Each record gives: CDR3 protein, CDR3 DNA, D gene, J gene, clone size, V gene. A D gene is named only where the DNA matches it firmly. The size entry is marked missing in some rows and otherwise reads once, few, many or a size class.

CASSLGAAQSYEQYF	TGCGCCAGCAGCTTGGGAGCGGCGCAGTCCTACGAGCAGTACTTC	-	TRBJ2-7	-	TRBV5-1
CASSYGRATGELFF	TGTGCCAGCAGTTACGGGAGGGCCACCGGGGAGCTGTTTTTT	TRBD2	TRBJ2-2	-	TRBV6-5
CASSQEQGSYEQYF	TGTGCCAGCAGCCAAGAACAGGGGTCCTACGAGCAGTACTTC	TRBD1	TRBJ2-7	-	TRBV7-2
CASRPGTSGYYEQYF	TGTGCCAGCAGGCCCGGGACTAGCGGATACTACGAGCAGTACTTC	TRBD2	TRBJ2-7	-	TRBV5-6
CASSPQETYEQYF	TGTGCCAGCAGCCCACAGGAAACCTACGAGCAGTACTTC	-	TRBJ2-7	once	TRBV7-6
CASSLQKRGAVGLYEQYF	TGTGCCAGCAGCTTACAAAAGCGGGGGGCCGTTGGACTCTACGAGCAGTACTTC	TRBD2	TRBJ2-7	-	TRBV13
CASSFGTEYGYTF	TGTGCCAGCAGTTTTGGGACAGAATATGGCTACACCTTC	TRBD1	TRBJ1-2	once	TRBV27
CASSSGTGGSYEQYF	TGTGCCAGCAGTTCCGGGACAGGGGGCTCCTACGAGCAGTACTTC	TRBD1	TRBJ2-7	once	TRBV5-6
CASSFGYRAGNTIYF	TGTGCCAGCAGCTTTGGGTACAGGGCAGGAAACACCATATATTTT	-	TRBJ1-3	-	TRBV11-2
CASSGLATNNEQFF	TGTGCCAGCAGCGGGCTAGCCACCAACAATGAGCAGTTCTTC	-	TRBJ2-1	-	TRBV11-3
CASSSDRYQPQHF	TGTGCCAGCAGTTCCGACAGGTATCAGCCCCAGCATTTT	-	TRBJ1-5	-	TRBV6-6
CSAPGPDTQYF	TGCAGTGCCCCCGGTCCAGATACGCAGTATTTT	-	TRBJ2-3	-	TRBV20-1
CASSTSSSYNEQFF	TGCGCCAGCAGCACTTCTAGCTCCTACAATGAGCAGTTCTTC	-	TRBJ2-1	-	TRBV5-1
CASSQDFTGYGYTF	TGCGCCAGCAGCCAAGACTTTACAGGGTATGGCTACACCTTC	-	TRBJ1-2	-	TRBV4-3
CASSVDLNTEAFF	TGTGCCAGCAGTGTCGACTTGAACACTGAAGCTTTCTTT	-	TRBJ1-1	few	TRBV2
CARSSTGDRGTGELFF	TGTGCCAGAAGCTCCACTGGGGACAGGGGAACCGGGGAGCTGTTTTTT	TRBD1	TRBJ2-2	-	TRBV5-3
CASSLSYEQYF	TGTGCCAGCAGCCTATCCTACGAGCAGTACTTC	-	TRBJ2-7	-	TRBV7-2
CASRTGLAETDTQYF	TGTGCCAGCAGAACGGGACTAGCGGAAACAGATACGCAGTATTTT	TRBD2	TRBJ2-3	-	TRBV5-8
CASANRTGLFRRGYTF	TGTGCCAGCGCAAACCGGACAGGGTTATTCAGGCGTGGCTACACCTTC	TRBD1	TRBJ1-2	once	TRBV27